This passage covers 20 T cell receptor beta chains from one sample sequenced in a study of cytomegalovirus exposure and HLA in healthy donors (dated by TCRdb to 2015 to 2018). Library preparation used the immunoSEQ multiplex PCR assay. The multiplex PCR relied on a mix of 60 forward primers for TCR Vbeta segments and 13 reverse primers for TCR Jbeta segments. TCRdb obtained this table from immuneACCESS and retained in-frame rearrangements with V and J assigned. These tables miss some clones; where compared with another copy, unresolved V genes account for less than half of the shortfall, and the remainder is unexplained. This sample comprises about 120,000 clones, over 8.5% of them detected only once. The ten largest make up approximately 6.4% of the sample. Sequencing was carried out using PBMCs. These TCRs come from a woman aged 40 to 55 in good health and CMV-seropositive.

The chain joins TRBV5-1 to TRBJ2-1; a weak D match, TRBD2 (7 bases). There are 17 residues in the CDR3. V lost 0 bases and J 5 bases, leaving 18 bases between the germline ends. Germline V gene lookup returns CDR1 SGHRS and CDR2 YFSETQ. CDR3 sequence reads: CASSLGLGGARNNEQFF. DNA for the CDR3: TGCGCCAGCAGCTTGGGTTTAGGGGGGGCGAGGAACAATGAGCAGTTCTTC.

In its sample, this clone was seen a few times. Other DNA sequences of this sample code for an identical CDR3. The chain joins TRBV2 to TRBJ1-4; D remains unclear. With 7 bases removed from V and 8 bases from J, the gap between germline ends came to 14 bases. Germline V gene lookup returns CDR1 SNHLY and CDR2 FYNNEI. This CDR3 comprises 13 residues. The DNA for the CDR3 is TGTGCCAGCATCCCTGGCGGTGGGGAAAAACTGTTTTTT. The encoded protein is CASIPGGGEKLFF.

In its sample, this clone was seen a few times. The chain couples TRBV18 to TRBJ2-7; no firm D call. CDR3 length: 12 residues. With 2 bases removed from V and 1 base from J, the gap between germline ends came to 3 bases. CDR1 and CDR2 from the germline V gene are KGHSH and LQKENI. The CDR3 protein is CASSPESYEQYF. The DNA of the CDR3 is TGTGCCAGCTCACCAGAGTCCTACGAGCAGTACTTC.

The sample holds a few counts of this clone. The V and J genes are TRBV11-2 and TRBJ2-1; 7 bases are a match to TRBD2. CDR1 and CDR2 from the germline V gene are SGHAT and FQNNGV. With V trimmed by 6 bases and J by 4 bases, 9 bases remained unmatched. CDR3 size: 15 residues. The CDR3 sequence is CASSFTSADYNEQFF. The CDR3 DNA reads as TGTGCCAGCAGTTTCACTAGCGCGGATTACAATGAGCAGTTCTTC.

Only a few counts were recorded for this clone. This chain links TRBV5-1 with TRBJ2-2; 8 positions match TRBD1. CDR1 is SGHRS and CDR2 is YFSETQ in the germline V gene. Germline trimming cut 0 bases from V and 8 bases from J; bases unmatched to any gene: 6. The CDR3 runs 15 residues. This chain's CDR3 is CASSLAGTGRGELFF. The CDR3 DNA reads TGCGCCAGCAGCTTGGCGGGGACAGGCCGAGGGGAGCTGTTTTTT.

The gene calls are TRBV5-5 and TRBJ2-3; D perhaps matches TRBD2 (6 bases). CDR1 SGHKS and CDR2 YYEKEE come from the germline V gene (reference sequence). CDR3 length: 15 amino acids. With 4 bases removed from V and 1 base from J, the gap between germline ends came to 13 bases. The CDR3: CASSLDGGGTDTQYF. The CDR3 nucleotides read TGTGCCAGCAGCCTCGATGGCGGGGGCACAGATACGCAGTATTTT.

This clone occurred a few times. This chain uses TRBV2 with TRBJ2-7; 7 bases match TRBD1. The V gene end was trimmed by 2 bases and the J gene end by 2 bases; junction bases not matched to a gene: 6. CDR3 length: 15 amino acids. From germline, CDR1 is SNHLY and CDR2 FYNNEI. CDR3 residues: CASSEFRGRAYEQYF. As DNA, the CDR3 is TGTGCCAGCAGTGAATTTAGGGGGCGCGCCTACGAGCAGTACTTC.

This clone was observed a handful of times. The chain joins TRBV29-1 to TRBJ1-1, with 10 positions matching TRBD1. Germline loops: CDR1 SQVTM, CDR2 ANQGSEA. After removal of 6 bases from V and 11 bases from J, the junction contained 12 bases not matched to a gene. This CDR3 comprises 13 residues. The CDR3 DNA reads TGCAGCGTGGACAGGGGGAGGGTGGGGGGTGCTTTCTTT. Translation: CSVDRGRVGGAFF.

The chain is built from TRBV5-4 and TRBJ2-1, with 13 nucleotides matching TRBD2. Trimming cost V 6 bases and J 1 base; bases outside gene matches: 4. Germline V gene lookup returns CDR1 SGHNT and CDR2 YYREEE (reference sequence). The CDR3 spans 16 residues. CDR3 bases: TGTGCCAGCAAACTAGCGGGGGGGCGTTCCTACAATGAGCAGTTCTTC. As protein: CASKLAGGRSYNEQFF.

This chain joins TRBV6-1 and TRBJ1-1, with a possible D match to TRBD1 (5 bases). Trimming removed 4 bases at V and 4 bases at J, with 13 bases between. The CDR3 is 14 amino acids. CDR1 is MNHNS and CDR2 is SASEGT in the germline V gene. CDR3 protein: CASSVLQGATEAFF. Written as DNA, the CDR3 is TGTGCCAGCAGTGTATTGCAGGGCGCCACTGAAGCTTTCTTT.

This clone was seen only a few times. The chain joins TRBV7-9 to TRBJ2-5, with 7 bases aligning to TRBD1. The CDR3 length is 15 residues. The germline V gene has CDR1 SEHNR and CDR2 FQNEAQ (reference sequence). Unmatched junction bases numbered 11, after V lost 5 bases and J lost 5 bases. The CDR3 coding sequence is TGTGCCAGCAGCCGGGACAGCCTTGGGCGGGAGACCCAGTACTTC. It encodes CASSRDSLGRETQYF.

This clone was seen a single time. J is TRBJ1-2 and V is TRBV18, with a weak D call TRBD1 (6 bases). This CDR3 contains 16 residues. Per germline, CDR1 KGHSH and CDR2 LQKENI. The V end lost 5 bases, the J end lost 6 bases, and 22 bases lay between the germline ends. The CDR3 DNA is TGTGCCAGCTCAACACTCAAAACCGGGACACACAATGGCTACACCTTC. This codes for CASSTLKTGTHNGYTF.

This clone was seen a handful of times. The V gene is TRBV6-6, the J gene TRBJ1-1; D not certain. V was cut by 2 bases and J by 2 bases, with 6 bases left in between. CDR1 and CDR2 (germline): MNHNY, SVGAGI (reference sequence). The CDR3 is made up of 13 amino acids. CDR3 amino acids: CASSYEANTEAFF. DNA for the CDR3: TGTGCCAGCAGTTACGAAGCTAACACTGAAGCTTTCTTT.

In its sample, this clone was seen a few times. Other DNA sequences in this specimen translate into the identical CDR3. The J gene is TRBJ2-3, the V gene TRBV5-1, with 11 bases that match TRBD2. The CDR3 is 17 residues long. The germline V gene has CDR1 SGHRS and CDR2 YFSETQ. Trimming at V came to 2 bases and at J to 2 bases, leaving 7 bases not matched to a gene. CDR3 bases: TGCGCCAGCAGCTTAGACCTAGCGGGGGGTACCACAGATACGCAGTATTTT. Its protein is CASSLDLAGGTTDTQYF.

This sequence joins TRBV21-1 and TRBJ2-7; the table assigns TRBD2, which was not confirmed against the DNA. TRBV21-1 is assigned pseudogene status. The CDR3 length is 14 residues. CDR3 DNA: TGTGCCAGCGCGCGGCGGGGGCGCCGTTACGAGCAGTACTTC. It specifies CASARRGRRYEQYF.

A note on this clone: The conserved final phenylalanine or tryptophan is absent from the CDR3, which likely points to a read error. No DNA is shown, since the ends of the CDR3 on it are uncertain; the CDR3 is the one TCRdb lists. The genes are TRBV6-1 and TRBJ2-2; the D call in the table, TRBD2, was not verified against the DNA. With termini counted, the CDR3 has 13 amino acids. CDR1 is MNHNS, CDR2 SASEGT, per germline. The CDR3 spells CASSVGDSGEMFL.

The sample holds a few counts of this clone. V gene TRBV6-6 combines with J gene TRBJ2-1, with 7 bases identical to TRBD1. V shed 4 bases and J 6 bases; nucleotides not matched to a gene: 3. In germline, CDR1 is MNHNY, CDR2 SVGAGI (reference sequence). The CDR3 has 13 amino acids. In nucleotides, the CDR3 is TGTGCCAGCAGTTTGACAGGGTCCAATGAGCAGTTCTTC. Residues: CASSLTGSNEQFF.

V and J are TRBV10-3 and TRBJ2-1, with D hard to call. The CDR3 spans 13 residues. Germline lookup yields CDR1 ENHRY and CDR2 SYGVKD. V dropped 8 bases and J dropped 5 bases, with 13 bases sitting between them. CDR3 bases: TGTGCCATCCGTCCTAGGAAAGACAATGAGCAGTTCTTC. This encodes CAIRPRKDNEQFF.

The chain is built from TRBV6-5 and TRBJ2-2, with D tentatively TRBD2 (5 bases). V was cut by 6 bases and J by 8 bases, with 7 bases left in between. The germline V gene encodes CDR1 MNHEY and CDR2 SVGAGI. The length of the CDR3 is 11 residues. The chain's CDR3 is CASRRGGELFF. The CDR3 coding sequence is TGTGCCAGCAGGCGAGGGGGGGAGCTGTTTTTT.

This chain joins TRBV19 and TRBJ2-7; 10 bases match TRBD1. This CDR3 comprises 18 residues. CDR1 LNHDA and CDR2 SQIVND come from the germline V gene (reference sequence). Unmatched junction bases numbered 15, after V lost 5 bases and J lost 2 bases. The CDR3 DNA sequence: TGTGCCAGTAGTTCTTCGGGACAGGGGATCACTGGCGCCTACGAGCAGTACTTC. Protein sequence: CASSSSGQGITGAYEQYF.